These 21 T cell receptor beta chains were sequenced from one sample in a study of CD4+ T cells in melanoma. Clones were read by immunoSEQ multiplex PCR, and TCRdb kept only the in-frame ones, dropping some. The sample includes around 50,000 clones, about 91% of them seen just once. The sequencing input was peripheral blood. The receptors come from a human donor with melanoma.

This chain connects TRBV27 to TRBJ2-3; D possibly matches TRBD1 or TRBD2 (6 bases each). Germline V gene sequence: CDR1 MNHEY, CDR2 SMNVEV (reference sequence). Trimming took off 6 bases at V and 0 bases at J, with 16 bases between the two ends. The CDR3 has 16 amino acids. The CDR3 reads CASRPLGGGSTDTQYF. CDR3 nucleotide sequence: TGTGCCAGCAGGCCACTCGGAGGGGGGAGCACAGATACGCAGTATTTT.

V and J are TRBV30 and TRBJ2-3; D ambiguous. Germline CDR1 is GTSNPN and CDR2 is SVGIG (reference sequence). The V and J ends lost 5 bases and 3 bases respectively, with 9 bases between them. The CDR3 has 12 amino acids. CDR3 in amino acids: CAWVATTDTQYF. The CDR3 DNA reads TGTGCCTGGGTAGCTACAACAGATACGCAGTATTTT. The full variable domain, with the rest looked up from reference TRBV30 and TRBJ2-3, is SQTIHQWPATLVQPVGSPLSLECTVEGTSNPNLYWYRQAAGRGLQLLFYSVGIGQISSEVPQNLSASRPQDRQFILSSKKLLLSDSGFYLCAWVATTDTQYFGPGTRLTVL.

The chain has TRBV27 and TRBJ1-1, with TRBD1 as a possible D gene (5 bases). The CDR3 length is 12 residues. From germline, CDR1 is MNHEY and CDR2 SMNVEV (reference sequence). Between the trimmed V and J ends, which lost 5 bases and 11 bases, there was a span of 15 bases. The CDR3 DNA reads TGTGCCAGCAGTGGATGGGGGGGTAGGGCTTTCTTT. Translating it yields CASSGWGGRAFF.

The chain employs TRBV28 and TRBJ2-2; D possibly corresponds to TRBD2 (6 bases). The V gene lost 7 bases and the J gene lost 5 bases, with 11 bases spanning the gap. This CDR3 comprises 13 residues. The germline gives CDR1 MDHEN, CDR2 SYDVKM. The CDR3 nucleotides read TGTGCCAGCATTAAGGCGGGGACCGGGGAGCTGTTTTTT. Its protein is CASIKAGTGELFF. The full variable domain, completed using reference TRBV28 and TRBJ2-2, is DVKVTQSSRYLVKRTGEKVFLECVQDMDHENMFWYRQDPGLGLRLIYFSYDVKMKEKGDIPEGYSVSREKKERFSLILESASTNQTSMYLCASIKAGTGELFFGEGSRLTVL.

The rearrangement links TRBV30 to TRBJ1-1; TRBD1 is a possible D gene (5 bases). This CDR3 is built from 13 residues. With 2 bases removed from V and 5 bases from J, the gap between germline ends came to 12 bases. Per the germline V gene, CDR1 is GTSNPN and CDR2 is SVGIG (reference sequence). The CDR3 DNA sequence: TGTGCCTGGAGTCTACAGGTTGGGACTGAAGCTTTCTTT. As protein: CAWSLQVGTEAFF. The full variable domain, its missing parts supplied by reference TRBV30 and TRBJ1-1, is SQTIHQWPATLVQPVGSPLSLECTVEGTSNPNLYWYRQAAGRGLQLLFYSVGIGQISSEVPQNLSASRPQDRQFILSSKKLLLSDSGFYLCAWSLQVGTEAFFGQGTRLTVV.

This chain connects TRBV4-3 to TRBJ1-2; D unresolved. Looked up from germline, CDR1 is LGHNA and CDR2 is YSLEER. Between the trimmed V and J ends, which lost 1 base and 5 bases, there was a span of 14 bases. The CDR3 covers 15 residues. The CDR3 DNA reads as TGCGCCAGCAGCCAAGTGGAATGGGGAAGTTATGGCTACACCTTC. It translates to CASSQVEWGSYGYTF.

The gene calls are TRBV11-3 and TRBJ2-7, with 9 bases matching TRBD1. V shed 1 base, J shed 7 bases, and the junction held 8 bases outside the gene matches. The CDR3 spans 15 residues. From germline, CDR1 is SGHNT and CDR2 YENEEA. The CDR3 spells CASSLVEDRGLEQYF. Written as DNA, the CDR3 is TGTGCCAGCAGCTTAGTTGAGGACAGGGGTTTAGAGCAGTACTTC.

The chain couples TRBV11-2 to TRBJ1-2; D gene ambiguous. This CDR3 region has 12 residues. Germline V gives CDR1 SGHAT, CDR2 FQNNGV. The V end was cut by 4 bases, the J end by 8 bases, with 11 bases between. CDR3 residues: CASSSEGDGYTF. The CDR3, as DNA: TGTGCCAGCAGCTCTGAGGGAGACGGCTACACCTTC.

The chain is built from TRBV11-1 and TRBJ2-7; TRBD2 matches 8 bases. This CDR3 has 15 residues. The V gene's germline CDR1 is SGHAT and CDR2 FQDESV (reference sequence). J gave up 6 bases and V 5 bases, and 12 bases lay outside the gene matches. CDR3 sequence (DNA): TGTGCCAGCAGCCCCTCCCCAATCGGGAGGGGCGAGCAGTACTTC. It codes for CASSPSPIGRGEQYF.

Only one count was recorded for this clone. The chain uses TRBV19 and TRBJ2-6; D ambiguous. This CDR3 spans 16 amino acids. The V end was cut by 7 bases, the J end by 0 bases, with 13 bases between. Germline CDR1 is LNHDA and CDR2 is SQIVND (reference sequence). CDR3 nucleotide sequence: TGTGCCAGTAACGGAGTCCGAAACTCTGGGGCCAACGTCCTGACTTTC. Translating gives CASNGVRNSGANVLTF.

This chain links TRBV6-6 with TRBJ2-1; no definite D call. CDR3 length: 11 amino acids. Looked up from germline, CDR1 is MNHNY and CDR2 is SVGAGI (reference sequence). The germline V and J ends were trimmed by 8 bases and 7 bases, with 9 bases remaining between them. The CDR3 DNA follows: TGTGCCAGCCTATTTTTGAATGAGCAGTTCTTC. Translated, it gives CASLFLNEQFF.

The V call is TRBV9, the J call TRBJ1-2; 9 positions agree with TRBD1. V shed 3 bases, J shed 6 bases, and the junction held 6 bases outside the gene matches. This CDR3 region has 14 residues. CDR1 is SGDLS, CDR2 YYNGEE, per germline. The CDR3 spells CASSATQGAHGYTF. CDR3 DNA: TGTGCCAGCAGCGCGACACAGGGGGCGCATGGCTACACCTTC.

The V and J genes are TRBV5-6 and TRBJ2-3; D unclear. The CDR3 loop spans 16 amino acids. Between the trimmed V and J ends, which lost 4 bases and 1 base, there was a span of 16 bases. CDR1 is SGHDT, CDR2 YYEEEE, per germline. CDR3 residues: CASSHPGWEGTDTQYF. CDR3 nucleotide sequence: TGTGCCAGCAGCCACCCCGGGTGGGAAGGCACAGATACGCAGTATTTT.

This sequence joins TRBV15 and TRBJ2-7, with TRBD1 as a possible D gene (6 bases). Per germline, CDR1 LNHNV and CDR2 YYDKDF (reference sequence). Trimming stripped 1 base from V and 2 bases from J, with 18 bases between. The CDR3 is 17 residues long. The CDR3 nucleotides are TGTGCCACCAGCAGAGTAGGCAGGGGTCTTGGTACCTACGAGCAGTACTTC. Protein sequence: CATSRVGRGLGTYEQYF.

J is TRBJ2-5 and V is TRBV5-4, with 7 bases that match TRBD2. This CDR3 is built from 13 residues. CDR1 SGHNT and CDR2 YYREEE come from the germline V gene (reference sequence). V lost 4 bases, J lost 5 bases, and 5 bases stayed unmatched. CDR3 sequence (DNA): TGTGCCAGCAGCCCCACTAGCGCCGAGACCCAGTACTTC. Protein product: CASSPTSAETQYF.

This clone showed up just once. This chain links TRBV11-2 with TRBJ2-3; possible D gene TRBD2, 5 bases. V was clipped by 1 base and J by 5 bases, with 19 bases between them. Germline CDR1 and CDR2: SGHAT and FQNNGV. This CDR3 spans 17 amino acids. In DNA, the CDR3 is TGTGCCAGCAGCTTAGTACCCGGGGTGTTAGGAGGAGATACGCAGTATTTT. Its protein product is CASSLVPGVLGGDTQYF.

The CDR3 region has the DNA TGTGCAAGTCGCTTAGGGGTCCAGCTTTCCTACGAGCAGTACTTC. This codes for CASRLGVQLSYEQYF. J is TRBJ2-7 and V is TRBV12-2. TRBV12-2 is a known pseudogene. The CDR3 spans 15 residues.

The rearrangement joins TRBV4-1 to TRBJ1-4; D may be TRBD1 (5 bases). The CDR3 totals 20 residues. Germline loops: CDR1 MGHRA, CDR2 YSYEKL. V was shortened by 0 bases and J by 0 bases, with 20 bases between the two germline ends. The CDR3 bases are TGCGCCAGCAGCCAAGATCTGTCGGCAGGGATTTTTTCAACTAATGAAAAACTGTTTTTT. Translation gives CASSQDLSAGIFSTNEKLFF.

The chain has TRBV30 and TRBJ1-6; D is perhaps TRBD1 (5 bases). The V end lost 0 bases, the J end lost 10 bases, and 16 bases lay between the germline ends. CDR1 GTSNPN and CDR2 SVGIG come from the germline V gene (reference sequence). The CDR3 covers 15 residues. CDR3 sequence (DNA): TGTGCCTGGAGTGTTACCAGGGTGCTCCCCTCACCCCTCCACTTT. Protein: CAWSVTRVLPSPLHF.

The genes are TRBV18 and TRBJ2-3; 10 nucleotides align to TRBD1. CDR1 is KGHSH, CDR2 LQKENI, per germline. This CDR3 has 14 residues. V lost 4 bases and J lost 5; bases outside the gene matches: 3. CDR3 in amino acids: CASSRTGGGDTQYF. The CDR3 DNA follows: TGTGCCAGCTCACGGACAGGGGGGGGAGATACGCAGTATTTT.

This clone is a singleton in its sample. The chain carries TRBV14 and TRBJ1-6; D gene unclear. This CDR3 has 14 residues. Trimming removed 6 bases at V and 6 bases at J, with 12 bases between. Germline assignment: CDR1 SGHDN and CDR2 FVKESK. The DNA of the CDR3 is TGTGCCAGCAGGGGAATTACTGGTAATTCACCCCTCCACTTT. Its translation: CASRGITGNSPLHF.